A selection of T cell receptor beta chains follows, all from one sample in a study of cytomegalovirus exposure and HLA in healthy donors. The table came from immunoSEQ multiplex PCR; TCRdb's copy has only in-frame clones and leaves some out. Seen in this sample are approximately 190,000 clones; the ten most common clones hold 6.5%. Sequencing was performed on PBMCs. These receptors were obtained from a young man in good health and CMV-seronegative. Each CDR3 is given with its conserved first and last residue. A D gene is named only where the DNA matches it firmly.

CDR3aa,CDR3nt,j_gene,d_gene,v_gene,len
CASSFGPGGSNDEQFF,TGTGCCAGCAGCTTTGGGCCAGGGGGTTCCAATGATGAGCAGTTCTTC,TRBJ2-1,TRBD1,TRBV7-9,16
CASSFGTGDLYNQPQHF,TGTGCCAGCAGCTTCGGGACAGGGGACCTATACAATCAGCCCCAGCATTTT,TRBJ1-5,TRBD1,TRBV5-4,17
CASSSRRAGEQYF,TGTGCCAGTAGCAGTCGGAGGGCTGGCGAGCAGTACTTC,TRBJ2-7,NA,TRBV19,13
CASSIQRGGPNEQFF,TGTGCCAGTAGTATACAGCGGGGGGGTCCCAATGAGCAGTTCTTC,TRBJ2-1,TRBD2,TRBV19,15
CASSLAVSGVRYEQYF,TGCGCCAGCAGCTTGGCCGTGTCGGGAGTACGTTACGAGCAGTACTTC,TRBJ2-7,NA,TRBV5-1,16
CASSLKAQGARETQYF,TGTGCCAGCAGCTTAAAGGCTCAGGGGGCTAGGGAGACCCAGTACTTC,TRBJ2-5,TRBD1,TRBV7-8,16
CASSPPGQGGYTF,TGTGCCAGCTCACCACCGGGACAGGGTGGCTACACCTTC,TRBJ1-2,TRBD1,TRBV18,13
CASSLWGGGDTEAFF,TGTGCCAGCAGCTTATGGGGCGGGGGGGACACTGAAGCTTTCTTT,TRBJ1-1,NA,TRBV7-6,15
CASSLTTPSSYEQYF,TGTGCCAGCAGCCTGACAACTCCCAGCTCCTACGAGCAGTACTTC,TRBJ2-7,NA,TRBV7-9,15
CASSIWTEDGYTF,TGTGCCAGTAGTATCTGGACAGAAGACGGCTACACCTTC,TRBJ1-2,NA,TRBV19,13
CASSSDRGGGYTF,TGTGCCAGCAGCTCAGACAGGGGAGGGGGCTACACCTTC,TRBJ1-2,TRBD1,TRBV7-2,13
CASSPFGQGAHQPQHF,TGTGCCAGCTCACCATTTGGACAGGGGGCCCATCAGCCCCAGCATTTT,TRBJ1-5,TRBD1,TRBV18,16
CASSWTGGGDTIYF,TGTGCCAGCAGCTGGACAGGGGGCGGTGACACCATATATTTT,TRBJ1-3,TRBD1,TRBV11-2,14
CASSILSGTGSDTQYF,TGTGCCAGTAGTATCCTATCCGGGACAGGGTCCGATACGCAGTATTTT,TRBJ2-3,TRBD1,TRBV19,16